Listed below are T cell receptor beta chains from one sample, sequenced in a study of type 1 and type 2 diabetes patients. TCRdb re-called the multiplex PCR reads with MiXCR, one entry per CDR3 protein. The table shows around 300,000 distinct CDR3 sequences, with roughly 50% occurring only once. The sample consisted of peripheral blood mononuclear cells (PBMCs). These receptors originate from a man aged 18 to 29 with type 2 diabetes. Each CDR3 is given with its conserved first and last residue. D genes are given only for firm matches. Size is stated for part of the rows, as once, few or many counts, or as a class when the clone is expanded.

D gene: TRBD1
V gene: TRBV9
clone size: -
J gene: TRBJ1-2
CDR3 DNA: TGTGCCAGCAGCGCAGGGGACAGTGTCGGAGTAGCTAACTATGGCTACACCTTC
CDR3 protein: CASSAGDSVGVANYGYTF

D gene: TRBD1
V gene: TRBV7-2
clone size: few
J gene: TRBJ1-1
CDR3 DNA: TGTGCCAGCAGCCAAACAGGGGCGGGTGAAGCTTTCTTT
CDR3 protein: CASSQTGAGEAFF

D gene: -
V gene: TRBV7-9
clone size: -
J gene: TRBJ2-7
CDR3 DNA: TGTGCCAGCAGCTTACTGGGGGACTCCTACGAGCAGTACTTC
CDR3 protein: CASSLLGDSYEQYF

D gene: -
V gene: TRBV2
clone size: -
J gene: TRBJ1-4
CDR3 DNA: TGTGCCAGCAGTGTATTTCAGGGGAGGAGTGAAAAACTGTTTTTT
CDR3 protein: CASSVFQGRSEKLFF

D gene: -
V gene: TRBV14
clone size: -
J gene: TRBJ1-1
CDR3 DNA: TGTGCCAGCAGCCAAGGACAGTACACTGAAGCTTTCTTT
CDR3 protein: CASSQGQYTEAFF

D gene: -
V gene: TRBV5-1
clone size: -
J gene: TRBJ2-2
CDR3 DNA: TGCGCCAGCGCCTCTCAAGTTAGTCGAGACACCGGGGAGCTGTTTTTT
CDR3 protein: CASASQVSRDTGELFF

D gene: -
V gene: TRBV25-1
clone size: -
J gene: TRBJ2-2
CDR3 DNA: TGTGCCAGCAGTGAGCAGGGAAGGAACACCGGGGAGCTGTTTTTT
CDR3 protein: CASSEQGRNTGELFF

D gene: -
V gene: TRBV25-1
clone size: -
J gene: TRBJ1-6
CDR3 DNA: TGTGCCAGCAGTGAATCCGGGGTGCGGGGACTAAATTCACCCCTCCACTTT
CDR3 protein: CASSESGVRGLNSPLHF

D gene: -
V gene: TRBV14
clone size: -
J gene: TRBJ1-1
CDR3 DNA: TGTGCCAGCAGCGCCGACGGGTCAGACACTGAAGCTTTCTTT
CDR3 protein: CASSADGSDTEAFF

D gene: -
V gene: TRBV20-1
clone size: -
J gene: TRBJ1-5
CDR3 DNA: TGCAGTGCTAGCGATGGGGGAGAGTATCAGCCCCAGCATTTT
CDR3 protein: CSASDGGEYQPQHF

D gene: -
V gene: TRBV6-1
clone size: -
J gene: TRBJ1-1
CDR3 DNA: TGTGCCAGCAGTTACTCTTTAGGGATGGGCACTGAAGCTTTCTTT
CDR3 protein: CASSYSLGMGTEAFF

D gene: -
V gene: TRBV2
clone size: -
J gene: TRBJ2-5
CDR3 DNA: TGTGCCAGCTCACCACAGCCCCAAGAGACCCAGTACTTC
CDR3 protein: CASSPQPQETQYF

D gene: TRBD1
V gene: TRBV24-1
clone size: -
J gene: TRBJ2-7
CDR3 DNA: TGTGCCACCAGTGATTTGCGGCCGGGGACAGAGCAGCCGGCCGAGCAGTACTTC
CDR3 protein: CATSDLRPGTEQPAEQYF

D gene: -
V gene: TRBV20-1
clone size: -
J gene: TRBJ1-5
CDR3 DNA: TGCAGTGCTAACGACGGTCACAATCAGCCCCAGCATTTT
CDR3 protein: CSANDGHNQPQHF

D gene: -
V gene: TRBV19
clone size: few
J gene: TRBJ1-2
CDR3 DNA: TGTGCCAGTAGACAAGCGACCTCTAACTATGGCTACACCTTC
CDR3 protein: CASRQATSNYGYTF

D gene: -
V gene: TRBV9
clone size: -
J gene: TRBJ1-2
CDR3 DNA: TGTGCCAGCAGCGTAGAAGGCTCACCTCAGTACTATGGCTACACCTTC
CDR3 protein: CASSVEGSPQYYGYTF

D gene: -
V gene: TRBV28
clone size: -
J gene: TRBJ1-4
CDR3 DNA: TGTGCCAGCAGTTTGGCTGGTAATGAAAAACTGTTTTTT
CDR3 protein: CASSLAGNEKLFF

D gene: -
V gene: TRBV19
clone size: few
J gene: TRBJ1-2
CDR3 DNA: TGTGCCAGTAGCCCAAGACAAAACACCCGGGACACCGATGGCTACACCTTC
CDR3 protein: CASSPRQNTRDTDGYTF

D gene: -
V gene: TRBV10-3
clone size: -
J gene: TRBJ2-7
CDR3 DNA: TGTGCCACCCAGGAGAGCTACGAGCAGTACTTC
CDR3 protein: CATQESYEQYF

D gene: TRBD2
V gene: TRBV6-1
clone size: few
J gene: TRBJ2-7
CDR3 DNA: TGTGCCAGCATCGCCAGAGGGACTAGCGACTACGAGCAGTACTTC
CDR3 protein: CASIARGTSDYEQYF

D gene: -
V gene: TRBV9
clone size: -
J gene: TRBJ2-3
CDR3 DNA: TGTGCCAGCAGCCCCCTAGGGGACACAGATACGCAGTATTTT
CDR3 protein: CASSPLGDTDTQYF

D gene: TRBD1
V gene: TRBV9
clone size: -
J gene: TRBJ1-4
CDR3 DNA: TGTGCCAGCAGCATCAGACAGGGCGATAATGAAAAACTGTTTTTT
CDR3 protein: CASSIRQGDNEKLFF

D gene: -
V gene: TRBV18
clone size: once
J gene: TRBJ1-1
CDR3 DNA: TGTGCCAGCTCACCACGCCCCGGCTACCTTTCGGAAGCTTTCTTT
CDR3 protein: CASSPRPGYLSEAFF

D gene: -
V gene: TRBV5-1
clone size: -
J gene: TRBJ2-7
CDR3 DNA: TGCGCCAGCAGCTTAGGGGGGCCGATGGGCTCCTACGAGCAGTACTTC
CDR3 protein: CASSLGGPMGSYEQYF

D gene: -
V gene: TRBV5-1
clone size: -
J gene: TRBJ2-1
CDR3 DNA: TGCGCCAGCAGCTTGGGGGGGGTACTCTACAATGAGCAGTTCTTC
CDR3 protein: CASSLGGVLYNEQFF

D gene: -
V gene: TRBV27
clone size: -
J gene: TRBJ2-3
CDR3 DNA: TGTGCCAGCAGTTTAACCGGGACTTACACAGATACGCAGTATTTT
CDR3 protein: CASSLTGTYTDTQYF

D gene: -
V gene: TRBV20-1
clone size: -
J gene: TRBJ1-1
CDR3 DNA: TGCAGTGCTGCTCGGGACACTGAAGCTTTCTTT
CDR3 protein: CSAARDTEAFF

D gene: -
V gene: TRBV29-1
clone size: -
J gene: TRBJ2-1
CDR3 DNA: TGCAGCGTTGAAGGTTGGAAGGCCCACAATGAGCAGTTCTTC
CDR3 protein: CSVEGWKAHNEQFF

D gene: TRBD1
V gene: TRBV29-1
clone size: few
J gene: TRBJ2-6
CDR3 DNA: TGCAGCGTTGAAACGGGACAGACTGGGGCCAACGTCCTGACTTTC
CDR3 protein: CSVETGQTGANVLTF